What follows describes a single T cell receptor (beta chain). Compared with germline, one end of the junction differs, possibly owing to a read error. This specimen belongs to a study of T cell changes during pregnancy in multiple sclerosis. Repertoires were generated with immunoSEQ multiplex PCR, while TCRdb's copy carries only in-frame clones and drops some. The repertoire holds about 56,000 clones, with 87% as singletons. This CDR3 has 10 residues. The germline gives CDR1 SGHTA, CDR2 FQGNSA. The sequence was obtained from a human donor whose cells served as feeder cells for cultures in a pregnancy study. This sequence joins TRBV7-2 and TRBJ1-1; D perhaps matches TRBD1 (5 bases). The sample consisted of peripheral blood from another person, used as feeder cells. DNA for the CDR3: TGTGCCAGCAGCTTGGGCAGGGAGGTCTTT. This gives the protein CASSLGREVF.